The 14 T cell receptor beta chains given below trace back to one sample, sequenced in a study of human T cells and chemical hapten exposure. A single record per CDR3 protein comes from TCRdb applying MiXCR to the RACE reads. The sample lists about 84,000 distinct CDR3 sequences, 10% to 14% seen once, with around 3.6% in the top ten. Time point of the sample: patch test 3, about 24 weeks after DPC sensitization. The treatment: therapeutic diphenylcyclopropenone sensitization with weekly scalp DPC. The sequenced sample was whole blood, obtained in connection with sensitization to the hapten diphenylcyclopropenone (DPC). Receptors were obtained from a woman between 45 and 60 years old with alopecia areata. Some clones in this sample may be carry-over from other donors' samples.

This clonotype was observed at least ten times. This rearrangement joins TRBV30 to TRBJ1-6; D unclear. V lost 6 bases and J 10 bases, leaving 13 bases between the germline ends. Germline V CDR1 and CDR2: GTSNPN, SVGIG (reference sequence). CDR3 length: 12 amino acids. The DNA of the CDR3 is TGTGCCTGCCGGCAGGCCCTGTCACCCCTCCACTTT. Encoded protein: CACRQALSPLHF. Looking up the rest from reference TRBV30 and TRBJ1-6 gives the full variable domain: SQTIHQWPATLVQPVGSPLSLECTVEGTSNPNLYWYRQAAGRGLQLLFYSVGIGQISSEVPQNLSASRPQDRQFILSSKKLLLSDSGFYLCACRQALSPLHFGNGTRLTVT.

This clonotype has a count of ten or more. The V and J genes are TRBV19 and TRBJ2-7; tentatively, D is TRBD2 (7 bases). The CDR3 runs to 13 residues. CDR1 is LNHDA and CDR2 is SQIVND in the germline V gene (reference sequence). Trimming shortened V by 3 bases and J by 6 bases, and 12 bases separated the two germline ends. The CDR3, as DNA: TGTGCCAGTAGTATGGGGGGGCCGGGCGAGCAGTACTTC. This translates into CASSMGGPGEQYF.

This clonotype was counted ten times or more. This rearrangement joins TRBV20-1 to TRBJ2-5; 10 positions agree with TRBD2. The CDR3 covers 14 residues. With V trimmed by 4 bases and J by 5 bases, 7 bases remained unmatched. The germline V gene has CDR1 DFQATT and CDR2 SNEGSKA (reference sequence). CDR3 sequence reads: CSANPSGSWETQYF. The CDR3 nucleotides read TGCAGTGCTAACCCTAGCGGGAGTTGGGAGACCCAGTACTTC.

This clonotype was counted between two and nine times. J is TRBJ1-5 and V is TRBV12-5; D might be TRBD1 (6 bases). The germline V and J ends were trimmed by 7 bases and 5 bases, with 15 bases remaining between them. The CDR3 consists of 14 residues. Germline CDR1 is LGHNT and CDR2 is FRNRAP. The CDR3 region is CASVPLGGDQPQHF. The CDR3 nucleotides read TGTGCTAGTGTTCCCCTAGGGGGGGATCAGCCCCAGCATTTT.

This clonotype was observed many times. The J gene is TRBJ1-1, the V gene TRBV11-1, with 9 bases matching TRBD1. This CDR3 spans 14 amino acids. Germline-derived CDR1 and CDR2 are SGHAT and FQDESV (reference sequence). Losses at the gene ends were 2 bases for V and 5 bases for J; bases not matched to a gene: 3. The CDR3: CASSLRDRETEAFF. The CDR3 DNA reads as TGTGCCAGCAGCTTAAGGGACAGGGAAACTGAAGCTTTCTTT.

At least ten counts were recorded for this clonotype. CDR3 in DNA: TGTGCCACCCGGACTAGCGGCAGCTCCTACGAGCAGTACTTC. It encodes CATRTSGSSYEQYF. The chain recombines TRBV6-6 with TRBJ2-7, with 10 nucleotides matching TRBD2. CDR1 MNHNY and CDR2 SVGAGI come from the germline V gene (reference sequence). This CDR3 is 14 amino acids long. J gave up 0 bases and V 10 bases, and 6 bases lay outside the gene matches.

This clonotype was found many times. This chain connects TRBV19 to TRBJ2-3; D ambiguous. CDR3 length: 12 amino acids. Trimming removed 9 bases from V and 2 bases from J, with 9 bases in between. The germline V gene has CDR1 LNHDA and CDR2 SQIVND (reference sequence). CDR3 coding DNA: TGTGCCAGCTCTGAGGCCACAGATACGCAGTATTTT. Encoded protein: CASSEATDTQYF.

The CDR3 reads CAISGLDTYNEQFF. In DNA, the CDR3 is TGTGCCATCAGTGGACTAGATACCTACAATGAGCAGTTCTTC. J is TRBJ2-1 and V is TRBV10-3, with D possibly TRBD2 on 6 matching bases. Trimming took off 4 bases at V and 2 bases at J, with 9 bases between the two ends. Germline V CDR1 and CDR2: ENHRY, SYGVKD. This CDR3 spans 14 amino acids.

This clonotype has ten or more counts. For the CDR3, the DNA is TGTGCCAGCTCACCACCGGTTCACCAAGAGACCCAGTACTTC. This sequence encodes CASSPPVHQETQYF. The genes are TRBV18 and TRBJ2-5; D not certain. The CDR3 sequence is 14 residues long. The germline V and J ends were trimmed by 0 bases and 0 bases, with 5 bases remaining between them. Germline CDR1 reads KGHSH; CDR2 reads LQKENI.

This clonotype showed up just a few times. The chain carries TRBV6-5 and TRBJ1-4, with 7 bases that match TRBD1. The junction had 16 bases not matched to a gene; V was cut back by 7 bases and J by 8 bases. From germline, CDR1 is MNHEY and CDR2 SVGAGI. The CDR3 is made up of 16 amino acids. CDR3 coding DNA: TGTGCCAGCACAACCGACAGGGAAGATTTTGAAGAAAAACTGTTTTTT. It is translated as CASTTDREDFEEKLFF.

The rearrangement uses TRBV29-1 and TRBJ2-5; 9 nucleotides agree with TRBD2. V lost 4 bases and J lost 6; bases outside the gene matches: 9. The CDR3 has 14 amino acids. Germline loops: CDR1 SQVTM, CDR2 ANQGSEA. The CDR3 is CSVVFSGRRKTQYF. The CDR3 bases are TGCAGCGTTGTGTTTAGCGGGAGAAGGAAGACCCAGTACTTC.

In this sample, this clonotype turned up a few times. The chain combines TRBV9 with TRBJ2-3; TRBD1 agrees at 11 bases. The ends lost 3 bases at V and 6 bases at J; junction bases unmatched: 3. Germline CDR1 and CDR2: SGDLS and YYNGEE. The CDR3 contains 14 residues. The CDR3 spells CASSGTGGWDTQYF. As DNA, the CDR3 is TGTGCCAGCAGCGGGACAGGGGGCTGGGATACGCAGTATTTT.

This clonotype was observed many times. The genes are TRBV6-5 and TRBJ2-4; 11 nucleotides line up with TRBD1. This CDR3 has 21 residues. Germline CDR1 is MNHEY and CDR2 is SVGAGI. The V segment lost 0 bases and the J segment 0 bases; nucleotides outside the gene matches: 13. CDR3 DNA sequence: TGTGCCAGCAGTTACTCGGAGACGGGACAGGGGGAGATACTAGCCAAAAACATTCAGTACTTC. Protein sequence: CASSYSETGQGEILAKNIQYF.

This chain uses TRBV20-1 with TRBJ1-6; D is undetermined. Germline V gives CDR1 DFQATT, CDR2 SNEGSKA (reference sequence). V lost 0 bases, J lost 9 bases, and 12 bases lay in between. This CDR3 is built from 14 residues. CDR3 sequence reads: CSARDLPTSSPLHF. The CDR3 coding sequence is TGCAGTGCTAGAGACCTCCCTACTAGTTCACCCCTCCACTTT.